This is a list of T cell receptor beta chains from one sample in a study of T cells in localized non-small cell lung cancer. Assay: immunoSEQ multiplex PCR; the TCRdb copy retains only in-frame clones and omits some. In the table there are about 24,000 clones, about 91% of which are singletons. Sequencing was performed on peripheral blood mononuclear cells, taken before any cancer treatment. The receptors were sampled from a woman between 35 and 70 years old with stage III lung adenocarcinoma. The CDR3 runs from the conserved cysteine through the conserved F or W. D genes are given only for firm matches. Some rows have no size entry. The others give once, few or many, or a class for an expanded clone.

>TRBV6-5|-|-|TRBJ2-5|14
CASSYLRVPETQYF
TGTGCCAGCAGTTACTTGAGGGTTCCAGAGACCCAGTACTTC
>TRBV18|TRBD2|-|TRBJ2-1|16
CASSPLSGGHYNEQFF
TGTGCCAGCTCCCCACTTAGCGGGGGCCACTACAATGAGCAGTTCTTC
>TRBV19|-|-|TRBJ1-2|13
CASSRDRDYGYTF
TGTGCCAGTAGTAGAGACAGAGACTATGGCTACACCTTC
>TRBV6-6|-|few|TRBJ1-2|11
CASSSGNGYTF
TGTGCCAGCAGTTCCGGGAATGGCTACACCTTC
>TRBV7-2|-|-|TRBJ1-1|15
CASSVDPGDGREAFF
TGTGCCAGCAGCGTTGACCCAGGGGACGGCCGTGAAGCTTTCTTT
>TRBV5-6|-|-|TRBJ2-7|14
CASTLGVGHYEQYF
TGTGCCAGCACCCTTGGTGTGGGTCACTACGAGCAGTACTTC
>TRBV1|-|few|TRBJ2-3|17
CTSTGTSGPFGTDTQYF
TGCACCAGTACCGGGACTAGTGGCCCCTTTGGCACAGATACGCAGTATTTT
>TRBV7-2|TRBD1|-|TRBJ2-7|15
CASSLAKGAPYEQYF
TGTGCCAGCAGCTTAGCGAAGGGGGCCCCCTACGAGCAGTACTTC
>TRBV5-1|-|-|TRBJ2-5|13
CASSLAVAETQYF
TGCGCCAGCAGCTTGGCGGTAGCGGAGACCCAGTACTTC
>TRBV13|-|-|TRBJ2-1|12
CASSPPGLGQFF
TGTGCCAGCAGCCCGCCCGGACTTGGGCAGTTCTTC
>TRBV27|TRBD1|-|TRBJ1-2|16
CASSLSGTGFSYGYTF
TGTGCCAGCAGTTTATCAGGGACAGGGTTTAGCTATGGCTACACCTTC
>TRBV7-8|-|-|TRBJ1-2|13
CASRLLEGDGYTF
TGTGCCAGCAGGCTGCTGGAAGGGGATGGCTACACCTTC